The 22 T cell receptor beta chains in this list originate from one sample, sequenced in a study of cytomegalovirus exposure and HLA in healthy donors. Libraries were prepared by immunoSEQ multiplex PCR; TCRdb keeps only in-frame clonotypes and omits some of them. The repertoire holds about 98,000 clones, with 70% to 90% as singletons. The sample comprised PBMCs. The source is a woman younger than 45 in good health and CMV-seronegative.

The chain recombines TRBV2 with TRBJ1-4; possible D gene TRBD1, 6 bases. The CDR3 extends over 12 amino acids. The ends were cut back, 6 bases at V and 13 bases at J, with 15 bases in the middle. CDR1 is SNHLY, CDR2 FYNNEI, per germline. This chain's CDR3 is CASRAGDRVLFF. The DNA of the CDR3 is TGTGCCAGCAGGGCAGGGGACCGAGTACTGTTTTTT.

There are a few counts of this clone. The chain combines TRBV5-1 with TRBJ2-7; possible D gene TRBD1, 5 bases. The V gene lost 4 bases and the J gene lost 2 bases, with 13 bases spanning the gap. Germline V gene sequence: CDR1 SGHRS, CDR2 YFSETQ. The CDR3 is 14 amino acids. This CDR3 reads CASSPQTDPYEQYF. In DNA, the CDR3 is TGCGCCAGCAGCCCCCAGACAGACCCCTACGAGCAGTACTTC.

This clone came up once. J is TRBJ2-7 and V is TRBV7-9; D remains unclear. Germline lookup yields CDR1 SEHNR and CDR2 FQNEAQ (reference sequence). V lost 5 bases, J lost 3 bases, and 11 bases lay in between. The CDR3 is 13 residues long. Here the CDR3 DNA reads TGTGCCAGCAGCCCCCCGCCCTACTACGAGCAGTACTTC. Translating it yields CASSPPPYYEQYF. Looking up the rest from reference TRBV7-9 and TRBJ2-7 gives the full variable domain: DTGVSQNPRHKITKRGQNVTFRCDPISEHNRLYWYRQTLGQGPEFLTYFQNEAQLEKSRLLSDRFSAERPKGSFSTLEIQRTEQGDSAMYLCASSPPPYYEQYFGPGTRLTVT.

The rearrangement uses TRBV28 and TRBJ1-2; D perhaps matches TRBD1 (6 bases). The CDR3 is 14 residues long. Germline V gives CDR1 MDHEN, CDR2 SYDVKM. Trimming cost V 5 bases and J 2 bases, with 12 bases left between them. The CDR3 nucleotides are TGTGCCAGCAGTCCAGGACAGCAAAACTATGGCTACACCTTC. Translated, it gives CASSPGQQNYGYTF.

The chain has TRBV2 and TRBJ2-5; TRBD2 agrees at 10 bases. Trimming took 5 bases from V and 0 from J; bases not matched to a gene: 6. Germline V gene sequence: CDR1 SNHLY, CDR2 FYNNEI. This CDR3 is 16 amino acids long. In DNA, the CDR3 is TGTGCCAGCAGTCACCCGGGACTAGCGTACCAAGAGACCCAGTACTTC. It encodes CASSHPGLAYQETQYF.

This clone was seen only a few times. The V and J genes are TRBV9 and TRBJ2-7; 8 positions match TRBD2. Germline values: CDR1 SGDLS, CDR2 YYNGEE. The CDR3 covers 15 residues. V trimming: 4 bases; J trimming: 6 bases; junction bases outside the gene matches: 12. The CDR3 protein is CASSIQAGVSLEQYF. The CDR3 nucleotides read TGTGCCAGCAGCATCCAAGCGGGAGTCTCGCTCGAGCAGTACTTC.

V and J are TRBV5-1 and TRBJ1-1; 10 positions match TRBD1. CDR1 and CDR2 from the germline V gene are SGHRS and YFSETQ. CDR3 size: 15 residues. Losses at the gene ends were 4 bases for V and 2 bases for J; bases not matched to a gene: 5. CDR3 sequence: CASSPGDRGNTEAFF. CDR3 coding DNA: TGCGCCAGCAGCCCCGGGGACAGGGGTAACACTGAAGCTTTCTTT.

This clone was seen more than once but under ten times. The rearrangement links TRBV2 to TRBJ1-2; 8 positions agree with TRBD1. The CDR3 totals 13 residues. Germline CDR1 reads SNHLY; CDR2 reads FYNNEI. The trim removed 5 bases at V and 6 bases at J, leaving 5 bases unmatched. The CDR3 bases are TGTGCCAGCAGTTGGACAGGGAGGAATGGCTACACCTTC. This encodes CASSWTGRNGYTF.

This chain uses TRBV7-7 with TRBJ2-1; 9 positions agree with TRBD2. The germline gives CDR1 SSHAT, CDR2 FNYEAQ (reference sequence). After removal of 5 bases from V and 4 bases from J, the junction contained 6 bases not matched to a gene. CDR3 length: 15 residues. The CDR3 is CASSPGAGGYNEQFF. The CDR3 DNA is TGTGCCAGCAGCCCCGGTGCGGGGGGGTACAATGAGCAGTTCTTC.

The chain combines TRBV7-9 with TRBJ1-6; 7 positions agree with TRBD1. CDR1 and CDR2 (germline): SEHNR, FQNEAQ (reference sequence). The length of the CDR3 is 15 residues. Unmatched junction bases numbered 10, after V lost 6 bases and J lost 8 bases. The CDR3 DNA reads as TGTGCCAGCAGTTACCCAGGGGGTGGCTATTCACCCCTCCACTTT. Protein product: CASSYPGGGYSPLHF.

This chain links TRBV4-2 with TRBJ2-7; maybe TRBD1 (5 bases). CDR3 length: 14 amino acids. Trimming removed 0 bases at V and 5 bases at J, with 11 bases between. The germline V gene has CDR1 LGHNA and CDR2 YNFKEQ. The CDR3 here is CASSQEYRLDEQYF. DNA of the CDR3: TGTGCCAGCAGCCAAGAATACAGGCTTGACGAGCAGTACTTC.

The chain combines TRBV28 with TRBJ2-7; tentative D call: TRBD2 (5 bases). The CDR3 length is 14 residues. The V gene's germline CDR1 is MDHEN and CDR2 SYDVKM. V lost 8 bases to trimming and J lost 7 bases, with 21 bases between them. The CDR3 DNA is TGTGCCAGCGCAAAGACCCTAGGCCGCGGGGAGCAGTACTTC. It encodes CASAKTLGRGEQYF.

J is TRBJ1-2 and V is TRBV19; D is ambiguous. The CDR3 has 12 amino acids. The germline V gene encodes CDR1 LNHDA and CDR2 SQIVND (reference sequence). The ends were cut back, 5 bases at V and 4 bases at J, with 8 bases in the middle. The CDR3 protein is CASSWAAYGYTF. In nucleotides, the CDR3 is TGTGCCAGTAGTTGGGCAGCCTATGGCTACACCTTC.

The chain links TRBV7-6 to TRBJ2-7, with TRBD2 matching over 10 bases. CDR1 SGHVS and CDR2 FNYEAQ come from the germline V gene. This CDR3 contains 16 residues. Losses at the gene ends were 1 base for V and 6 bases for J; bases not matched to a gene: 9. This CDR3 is CASSLDFQREGSEQYF. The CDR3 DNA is TGTGCCAGCAGCTTAGACTTCCAGCGGGAGGGCAGCGAGCAGTACTTC.

The CDR3 is CASSKRQGSNQPQHF. The CDR3, as DNA: TGTGCCAGCAGTAAACGACAGGGGAGCAATCAGCCCCAGCATTTT. The gene calls are TRBV2 and TRBJ1-5; 8 bases fit TRBD1. The trim removed 5 bases at V and 1 base at J, leaving 4 bases unmatched. The CDR3 spans 15 residues. The germline V gene has CDR1 SNHLY and CDR2 FYNNEI.

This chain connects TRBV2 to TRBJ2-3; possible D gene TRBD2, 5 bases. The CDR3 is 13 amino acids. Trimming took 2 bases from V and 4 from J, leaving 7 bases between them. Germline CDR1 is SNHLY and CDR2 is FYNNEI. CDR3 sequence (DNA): TGTGCCAGCAGTGAATCGCGGGCAGATACGCAGTATTTT. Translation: CASSESRADTQYF.

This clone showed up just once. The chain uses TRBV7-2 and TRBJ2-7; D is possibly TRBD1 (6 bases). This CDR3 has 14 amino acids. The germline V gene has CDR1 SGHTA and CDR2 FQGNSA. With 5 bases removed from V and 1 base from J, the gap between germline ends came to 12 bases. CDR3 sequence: CASSPGDTSYEQYF. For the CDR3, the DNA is TGTGCCAGCAGCCCCGGGGACACATCCTACGAGCAGTACTTC.

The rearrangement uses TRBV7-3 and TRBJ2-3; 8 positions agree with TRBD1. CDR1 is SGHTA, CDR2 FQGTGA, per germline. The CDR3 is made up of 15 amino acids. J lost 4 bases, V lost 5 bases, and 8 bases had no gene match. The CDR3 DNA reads TGTGCCAGCAGCCCGTGGACAGGGTCGGCAGATACGCAGTATTTT. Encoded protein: CASSPWTGSADTQYF.

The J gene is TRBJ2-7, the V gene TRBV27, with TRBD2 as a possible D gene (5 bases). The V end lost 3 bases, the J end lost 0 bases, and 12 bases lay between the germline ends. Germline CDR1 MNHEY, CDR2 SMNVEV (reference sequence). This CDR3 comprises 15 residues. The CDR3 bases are TGTGCCAGCAGTTTTCGTGGGAGCCTCTCCTACGAGCAGTACTTC. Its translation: CASSFRGSLSYEQYF.

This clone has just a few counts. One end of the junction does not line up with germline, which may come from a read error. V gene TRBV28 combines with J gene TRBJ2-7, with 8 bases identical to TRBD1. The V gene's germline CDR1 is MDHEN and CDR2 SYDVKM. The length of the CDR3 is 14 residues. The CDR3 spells CASSNPGQAFGGDF. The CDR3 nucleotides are TGTGCCAGCAGCAACCCGGGACAGGCATTCGGTGGGGACTTC. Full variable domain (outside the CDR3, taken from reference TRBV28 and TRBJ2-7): DVKVTQSSRYLVKRTGEKVFLECVQDMDHENMFWYRQDPGLGLRLIYFSYDVKMKEKGDIPEGYSVSREKKERFSLILESASTNQTSMYLCASSNPGQAFGGDFGPGTRLTVT.

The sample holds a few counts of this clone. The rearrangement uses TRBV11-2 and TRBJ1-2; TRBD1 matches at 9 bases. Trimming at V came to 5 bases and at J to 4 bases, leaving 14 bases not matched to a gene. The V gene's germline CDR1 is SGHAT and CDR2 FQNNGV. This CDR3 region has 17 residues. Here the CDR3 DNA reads TGTGCCAGCAGCGTCACCGGGACAGGGATTTCTAGCTATGGCTACACCTTC. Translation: CASSVTGTGISSYGYTF.

This chain's CDR3 is CATGGGGGYTF. The DNA of the CDR3 is TGTGCCACCGGGGGTGGAGGGGGCTACACCTTC. V is TRBV9 and J is TRBJ1-2; possibly TRBD1 for D (5 bases). This CDR3 contains 11 residues. Germline lookup yields CDR1 SGDLS and CDR2 YYNGEE. V dropped 9 bases and J dropped 8 bases, with 14 bases sitting between them. Full variable domain (outside the CDR3, taken from reference TRBV9 and TRBJ1-2): DSGVTQTPKHLITATGQRVTLRCSPRSGDLSVYWYQQSLDQGLQFLIQYYNGEERAKGNILERFSAQQFPDLHSELNLSSLELGDSALYFCATGGGGGYTFGSGTRLTVV.